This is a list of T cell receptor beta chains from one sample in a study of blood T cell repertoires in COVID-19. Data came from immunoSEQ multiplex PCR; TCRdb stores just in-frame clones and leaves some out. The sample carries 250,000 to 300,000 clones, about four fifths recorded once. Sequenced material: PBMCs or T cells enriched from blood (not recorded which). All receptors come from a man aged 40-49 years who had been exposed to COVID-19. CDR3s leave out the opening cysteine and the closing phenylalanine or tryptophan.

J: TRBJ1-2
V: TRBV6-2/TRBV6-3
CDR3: ASSQTTGTGSKGYT

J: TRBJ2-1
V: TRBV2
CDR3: ASLQERQLNEQF

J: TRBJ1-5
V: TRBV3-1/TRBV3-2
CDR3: ASSPLERGQPQH

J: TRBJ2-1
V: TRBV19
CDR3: ASSSNEQF

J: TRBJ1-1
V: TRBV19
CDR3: ASLRDRGAEAF

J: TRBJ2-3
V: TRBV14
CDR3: ASRPGLAASTDTQY

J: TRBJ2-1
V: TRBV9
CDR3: ASGRGTSGNEQF

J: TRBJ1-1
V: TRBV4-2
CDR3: ASSRNRDSTEAF

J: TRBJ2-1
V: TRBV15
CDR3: ATSRDPWGQVYNEQF

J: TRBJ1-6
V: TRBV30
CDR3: AWEGGTYSPLH

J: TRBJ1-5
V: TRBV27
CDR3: ASSFSLQGQPQH

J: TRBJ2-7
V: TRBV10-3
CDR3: AISEQGYEQY

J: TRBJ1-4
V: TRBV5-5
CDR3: ASGGAGEKLF

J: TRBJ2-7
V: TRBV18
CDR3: ASSPSTENYEQY

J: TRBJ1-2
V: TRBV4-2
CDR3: ASSPRGLHGYT

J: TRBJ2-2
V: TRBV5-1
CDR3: ASSPRASTSGSARGTGELF

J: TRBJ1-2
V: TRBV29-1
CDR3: SVEALPIGRTNGYT

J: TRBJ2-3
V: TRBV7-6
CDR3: ASSFRPGTDTQY

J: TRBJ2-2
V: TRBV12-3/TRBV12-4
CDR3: ASWRMTGELF

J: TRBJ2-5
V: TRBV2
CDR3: ASNPPQETQY

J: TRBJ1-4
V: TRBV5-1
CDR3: ASSWDYEKLF

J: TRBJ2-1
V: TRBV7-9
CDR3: ASSTLADPPMEQF

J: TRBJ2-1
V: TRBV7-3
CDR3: ASSYGGSYNEQF

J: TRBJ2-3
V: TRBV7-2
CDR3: ASSRLAGITDTQY

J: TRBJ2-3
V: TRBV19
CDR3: ASSGSSYTDTQY

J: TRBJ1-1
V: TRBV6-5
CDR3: ASSATWDSPEAF

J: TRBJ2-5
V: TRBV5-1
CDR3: ASSPGLDSVETQY

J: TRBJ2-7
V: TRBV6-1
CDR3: ASSDPRVYEQY

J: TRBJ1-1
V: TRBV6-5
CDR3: ASLGARPMNTEAF

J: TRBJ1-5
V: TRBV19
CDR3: ASSLTGGQPQH

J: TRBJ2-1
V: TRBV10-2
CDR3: ASGPSYNEQF

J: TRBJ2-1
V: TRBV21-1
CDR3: ASSKDGRRGEQF

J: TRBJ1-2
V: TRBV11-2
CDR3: ASSSAGILGPGYT

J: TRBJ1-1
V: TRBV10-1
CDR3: ASSESASGGRSHTEAF

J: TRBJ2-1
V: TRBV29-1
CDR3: SADQVPGNEQF

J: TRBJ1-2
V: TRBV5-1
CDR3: ASNPAGSRSAGKWYGYT

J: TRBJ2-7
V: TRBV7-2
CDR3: ASSLPGQGKVEQY

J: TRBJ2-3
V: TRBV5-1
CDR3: ASSLAPHTDTQY

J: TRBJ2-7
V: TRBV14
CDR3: ASSPQGRTYEQY

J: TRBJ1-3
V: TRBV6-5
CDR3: ASSYTKGNTIY

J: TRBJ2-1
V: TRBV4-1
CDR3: ASSRDSAYNEQF

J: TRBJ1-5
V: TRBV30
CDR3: AWKWPYSNQPQH

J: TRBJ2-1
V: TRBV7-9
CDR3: ASSPTLSRVKYNEQF

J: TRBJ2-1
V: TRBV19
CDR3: ASSPSLLAGGNEQF

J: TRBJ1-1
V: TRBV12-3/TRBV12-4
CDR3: ASSSKRTEAF

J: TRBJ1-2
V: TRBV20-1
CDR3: SAPRGYGYT

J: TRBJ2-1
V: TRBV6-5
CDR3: ASSRDTYNEQF

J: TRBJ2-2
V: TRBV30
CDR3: AWKQLAGVGTGELF

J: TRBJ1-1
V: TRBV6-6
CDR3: ASSRRTTGTGVNTEAF

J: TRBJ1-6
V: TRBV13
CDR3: ASRLGAGANSPLH